This T cell receptor beta chain was identified in a study of CD8+CD57+ T cells in acquired aplastic anemia (dated by TCRdb to about 2018). Study-wide context: Extracted DNA from sorted CD4+ and CD8+ cells averaged around 3.2 ug, ranging from roughly 0.2 to 30 ug. Mean read counts for healthy donor samples were about 10.8 million for CD4+ cells and around 11 million for CD8+ cells. Overall study results and their limits: Some 30 CD8+ CDR3 sequences were found to be shared between patients and controls, but these sequences appeared to be highly expressed in patients and within the immunodominant clones of the patients. No significant difference in CD8+ Simpson's diversity was found between patients and healthy controls (P=0.060).

The V end loses 6 bases and the J end loses 4 bases, and a stretch of 12 bases separates them. Including the terminal cysteine and phenylalanine, the CDR3 comprises 13 residues. Solely the CDR3 DNA is kept, with 39 bases framed from the first base. Looking up the germline V gene (reference sequence) yields CDR1 SEHNR and CDR2 FQNEAQ. Profiling of TCR beta VDJ combinations and CDR3 sequences used genomic DNA as the template. An Illumina HiSeq 2000 was the platform used for TCR repertoire sequencing. Concerning the study's data processing: TRBV/TRBJ rearrangement plots, CDR3 size and DJ length profiles, and Simpson's diversity index were used to evaluate the repertoires. Whichever DNA sequence was most abundant in the deep sequencing data was defined as the immunodominant clone. CDR3 amino acid sequences were checked for sharing between subjects and were compared against published repertoires and the VDJdb database. The raw public data were reprocessed by TCRdb itself: fastp quality trimming at Q25, MiXCR clonotype calling, in-frame beta chains only. Rows matching on CDR3 protein sequence are summarized as one entry with the most common DNA and genes. Clone size and V and J calls follow TCRdb, not the original study. A total of approximately 50,000 distinct CDR3 sequences appear in this sample, about 78% of them only once. The biggest ten clones account for roughly 34% of the sample.

In the study, sorted CD4+ and CD8+ blood T cells from patients with severe aplastic anemia and from healthy subjects underwent deep sequencing of TCR repertoires. Ficoll-Paque density gradient centrifugation was used to isolate peripheral blood mononuclear cells. Before DNA was extracted, CD4+ and CD8+ T cells were sorted using either FACS or magnetic beads. Details on this clonotype: The target of this receptor is not known. No clone much larger than this one lies a single base away; base qualities are absent.

The sequenced sample consisted of sorted CD4+, CD8+, or CD8+CD57+ T cells (not recorded which) from PBMCs. Recombination connected TRBV7-9 to TRBJ1-1; the D segment could be TRBD1, given 5 matching bases. This TCR came from a human donor in good health, serving as a control. At the DNA level, the sequence is TGTGCCAGCAGGGGGGTTGGGATCACTGAAGCTTTCTTT. It is translated as CASRGVGITEAFF.